This TCR beta chain stems from a study of shared clonotypes between healthy human individuals. The germline CDR1 and CDR2 sequences are SNHLY and FYNNEI. The V end was cut by 5 bases, the J end by 0 bases, with 14 bases between. This CDR3 is 17 amino acids long. The input for sorted-subset replicate PCRs was roughly 180 ng DNA, tens of thousands of T cell genomes. Data came from immunoSEQ multiplex PCR; TCRdb stores just in-frame clones and leaves some out. The sample lists some 2.1 million clones, 90% to 95% occurring once. Sequencing was carried out using naive CD4+ T cells sorted from blood. Subset here: CD45RA+ positively selected. V is TRBV2 and J is TRBJ2-6, with D possibly matching TRBD1 (5 bases). This clonotype originated in a man younger than 30 in good health. For the CDR3, the DNA is TGTGCCAGCAGTCCCAGGGTCCTAAGCTCTGGGGCCAACGTCCTGACTTTC. Its protein is CASSPRVLSSGANVLTF.